These 17 T cell receptor beta chains were all obtained from the same sample, sequenced in a study of cytomegalovirus exposure and HLA in healthy donors. In the PCR, 60 Vbeta and 13 Jbeta primers were used. Assay used: immunoSEQ multiplex PCR; TCRdb lists only in-frame clones, some missing. The table includes roughly 100,000 clones, roughly three fifths detected once. The sequenced sample was PBMCs. These receptors were obtained from a human donor in good health.

This sequence joins TRBV6-1 and TRBJ2-2; weak D call: TRBD2 (5 bases). Germline CDR1 MNHNS, CDR2 SASEGT. V lost 7 bases, J lost 5 bases, and 11 bases lay in between. The CDR3 totals 13 residues. The CDR3 is CASKLLGTGELFF. In nucleotides, the CDR3 is TGTGCCAGCAAATTACTAGGGACCGGGGAGCTGTTTTTT.

This sequence joins TRBV14 and TRBJ2-3, with D possibly matching TRBD2 (5 bases). The CDR3 loop spans 16 amino acids. The V end lost 4 bases, the J end lost 4 bases, and 18 bases lay between the germline ends. CDR1 is SGHDN, CDR2 FVKESK, per germline. The CDR3 spells CASSPWELPIPDTQYF. DNA for the CDR3: TGTGCCAGCAGCCCCTGGGAGTTACCCATACCAGATACGCAGTATTTT.

The rearrangement links TRBV21-1 to TRBJ2-7; the table assigns TRBD1, which was not confirmed against the DNA. TRBV21-1 is a listed pseudogene. There are 16 residues in the CDR3. CDR3 residues: CASSKFIVDRRYEQYF. CDR3 in DNA: TGTGCCAGCAGCAAATTTATCGTCGACAGGCGGTACGAGCAGTACTTC.

This clone was observed a handful of times. This sequence joins TRBV10-2 and TRBJ2-7; 14 bases are shared with TRBD2. This CDR3 spans 18 amino acids. Germline CDR1 is WSHSY and CDR2 is SAAADI. With V trimmed by 0 bases and J by 6 bases, 10 bases remained unmatched. The DNA for the CDR3 is TGCGCCAGCAGTGAGTCCGAAATGGGACTAGCGGGAGATGGCGAGCAGTACTTC. It codes for CASSESEMGLAGDGEQYF.

This clone has more than one count but fewer than ten. The DNA of the CDR3 is TGTGCCAGCAGCGTCGGGGGTTCTTACTATGGCTACACCTTC. Its translation is CASSVGGSYYGYTF. The chain uses TRBV9 and TRBJ1-2; weak D call: TRBD1 (5 bases). The CDR3 runs to 14 residues. Germline CDR1 is SGDLS and CDR2 is YYNGEE. V was shortened by 2 bases and J by 3 bases, with 11 bases between the two germline ends.

V usage is TRBV30 and J usage is TRBJ1-2, with TRBD1 identical over 7 bases. Germline V gives CDR1 GTSNPN, CDR2 SVGIG (reference sequence). V shed 6 bases, J shed 8 bases, and the junction held 6 bases outside the gene matches. The CDR3 is made up of 11 amino acids. CDR3 region: CACRGAEGYTF. DNA of the CDR3: TGTGCCTGCAGGGGGGCAGAGGGCTACACCTTC.

For this clone: The germline gene is not matched at one end of the junction; a read error may be the cause. The genes are TRBV13 and TRBJ2-5, with TRBD2 matching over 14 bases. In germline, CDR1 is PRHDT, CDR2 FYEKMQ (reference sequence). CDR3 size: 16 residues. The CDR3 coding sequence is TGTGCCAGCAGCCTAGGACTAGCGGGAGGCTCTGAGACCCAGTACTTC. This encodes CASSLGLAGGSETQYF. The variable domain in full, completed from reference TRBV13 and TRBJ2-5, reads AAGVIQSPRHLIKEKRETATLKCYPIPRHDTVYWYQQGPGQDPQFLISFYEKMQSDKGSIPDRFSAQQFSDYHSELNMSSLELGDSALYFCASSLGLAGGSETQYFGPGTRLLVL.

The genes are TRBV2 and TRBJ1-2; 8 bases match TRBD1. V shed 7 bases and J 5 bases; nucleotides not matched to a gene: 6. The germline V gene encodes CDR1 SNHLY and CDR2 FYNNEI. This CDR3 has 13 amino acids. CDR3 sequence: CASTMTGEYGYTF. CDR3 DNA sequence: TGTGCCAGCACGATGACAGGGGAGTATGGCTACACCTTC.

The chain links TRBV14 to TRBJ1-5; TRBD1 is a possible D gene (5 bases). V gave up 9 bases and J gave up 2 bases, with 26 bases separating them. CDR3 length: 18 residues. Germline V CDR1 and CDR2: SGHDN, FVKESK. The CDR3 is CARGPGRGDRWRNQPQHF. CDR3 nucleotide sequence: TGTGCCAGGGGCCCGGGACGGGGGGACCGCTGGCGCAATCAGCCCCAGCATTTT.

The chain carries TRBV6-5 and TRBJ2-5; TRBD2 agrees at 7 bases. Per the germline V gene, CDR1 is MNHEY and CDR2 is SVGAGI. Trimming removed 4 bases from V and 3 bases from J; junction bases left unmatched: 11. This CDR3 region has 16 residues. CDR3: CASSWGGPSLKETQYF. The DNA for the CDR3 is TGTGCCAGCAGTTGGGGGGGACCTAGTCTTAAAGAGACCCAGTACTTC.

The chain combines TRBV7-2 with TRBJ1-5, with 7 bases fitting TRBD1. Germline lookup yields CDR1 SGHTA and CDR2 FQGNSA. V lost 1 base to trimming and J lost 3 bases; unmatched junction nucleotides: 3. The CDR3 has 15 amino acids. This chain's CDR3 is CASSLGQGLNQPQHF. Here the CDR3 DNA reads TGTGCCAGCAGCTTAGGACAGGGACTCAATCAGCCCCAGCATTTT.

J is TRBJ1-3 and V is TRBV28, with a tentative D call TRBD1 (5 bases). The CDR3 consists of 16 residues. From germline, CDR1 is MDHEN and CDR2 SYDVKM. The germline V and J ends were trimmed by 5 bases and 0 bases, with 14 bases remaining between them. The CDR3 DNA follows: TGTGCCAGCAGTGCCCAGTCAAGGGGCTCTGGAAACACCATATATTTT. This translates into CASSAQSRGSGNTIYF.

The chain carries TRBV10-2 and TRBJ2-7, with D maybe TRBD1 (6 bases). The V end lost 4 bases, the J end lost 2 bases, and 12 bases lay between the germline ends. This CDR3 is built from 14 residues. The V gene's germline CDR1 is WSHSY and CDR2 SAAADI. In DNA form, the CDR3 reads TGCGCCAGCAGTGGTAGGACAGCGCCCTACGAGCAGTACTTC. It yields the protein CASSGRTAPYEQYF.

V is TRBV30 and J is TRBJ2-5; D gene ambiguous. The CDR3 runs 12 residues. The V end was cut by 4 bases, the J end by 1 base, with 7 bases between. Germline-derived CDR1 and CDR2 are GTSNPN and SVGIG (reference sequence). This chain's CDR3 is CAWTPGQETQYF. In DNA, the CDR3 is TGTGCCTGGACCCCGGGCCAAGAGACCCAGTACTTC. Filled out from reference TRBV30 and TRBJ2-5, the complete variable domain reads SQTIHQWPATLVQPVGSPLSLECTVEGTSNPNLYWYRQAAGRGLQLLFYSVGIGQISSEVPQNLSASRPQDRQFILSSKKLLLSDSGFYLCAWTPGQETQYFGPGTRLLVL.

Only a few counts were recorded for this clone. The CDR3 sequence: CASTRGRVGQETQYF. The CDR3 DNA follows: TGTGCCAGCACCCGAGGCAGGGTGGGTCAAGAGACCCAGTACTTC. The chain couples TRBV6-1 to TRBJ2-5, with D tentatively TRBD1 (5 bases). Deletions cut 7 bases from V and 2 bases from J, with 17 bases between. The CDR3 totals 15 residues. Germline V gene lookup returns CDR1 MNHNS and CDR2 SASEGT.

CDR3 residues: CASSLLFETGGLNYGYTF. CDR3 nucleotides: TGTGCCAGCAGTTTATTGTTCGAGACAGGGGGCCTTAACTATGGCTACACCTTC. The J gene is TRBJ1-2, the V gene TRBV28; 10 bases match TRBD1. The CDR3 covers 18 residues. Losses at the gene ends were 1 base for V and 1 base for J; bases not matched to a gene: 9. CDR1 is MDHEN and CDR2 is SYDVKM in the germline V gene.

The gene calls are TRBV9 and TRBJ2-7; maybe TRBD2 (6 bases). Germline V CDR1 and CDR2: SGDLS, YYNGEE. This CDR3 has 14 residues. Trimming cost V 3 bases and J 6 bases, with 16 bases left between them. CDR3 residues: CASSASNIGGEQYF. The CDR3 bases are TGTGCCAGCAGCGCCTCCAACATCGGGGGCGAGCAGTACTTC.